What follows are 9 T cell receptor beta chains derived from one specimen sequenced in a study of cytomegalovirus exposure and HLA in healthy donors. 60 Vbeta and 13 Jbeta primers were used in PCR. Clones were read by immunoSEQ multiplex PCR, and TCRdb kept only the in-frame ones, dropping some. The table includes 110,000 or so clones, 65% to 75% detected once. The sample taken for sequencing was PBMCs. Receptors were obtained from a woman aged 40-49 years in good health and CMV-seropositive.

Note on this clone: Other nucleotide sequences from this sample produce the same CDR3. The rearrangement links TRBV18 to TRBJ2-1; 12 bases are shared with TRBD2. The CDR3 runs 17 residues. Germline V lookup: CDR1 KGHSH, CDR2 LQKENI. Germline trimming cut 0 bases from V and 3 bases from J; bases unmatched to any gene: 3. This chain's CDR3 is CASSPPLAGGVYNEQFF. As DNA, the CDR3 is TGTGCCAGCTCACCACCACTAGCGGGAGGAGTCTACAATGAGCAGTTCTTC. Variable domain in full (rest from reference TRBV18 and TRBJ2-1): NAGVMQNPRHLVRRRGQEARLRCSPMKGHSHVYWYRQLPEEGLKFMVYLQKENIIDESGMPKERFSAEFPKEGPSILRIQQVVRGDSAAYFCASSPPLAGGVYNEQFFGPGTRLTVL.

The CDR3 protein is CASSQGAGGTGELFF. The DNA of the CDR3 is TGCGCCAGCAGCCAAGGGGCGGGGGGAACCGGGGAGCTGTTTTTT. This chain links TRBV4-1 with TRBJ2-2; the match to TRBD2 covers 8 bases. The CDR3 covers 15 residues. Germline V CDR1 and CDR2: MGHRA, YSYEKL. The ends lost 1 base at V and 5 bases at J; junction bases unmatched: 3.

The chain employs TRBV4-1 and TRBJ2-7, with 10 bases that match TRBD2. CDR3 length equals 15 residues. Germline assignment: CDR1 MGHRA and CDR2 YSYEKL. V dropped 5 bases and J dropped 4; count of bases not matched to a gene: 8. The CDR3 coding sequence is TGCGCCAGCAGCTACCAGCGGACTAGCGGTTACGAGCAGTACTTC. Protein sequence: CASSYQRTSGYEQYF.

This chain connects TRBV4-2 to TRBJ2-5; the D gene is possibly TRBD2 (7 bases). The CDR3 runs 15 residues. Germline values: CDR1 LGHNA, CDR2 YNFKEQ. The V gene lost 0 bases and the J gene lost 5 bases, with 13 bases spanning the gap. CDR3 in amino acids: CASSQDVGRGETQYF. The CDR3 DNA follows: TGTGCCAGCAGCCAAGATGTGGGGAGGGGGGAGACCCAGTACTTC.

The CDR3 region is CASSPGLGGEQYF. The CDR3 region has the DNA TGCGCCAGCAGCCCCGGACTAGGAGGGGAGCAGTACTTC. This chain connects TRBV5-1 to TRBJ2-7; 7 bases map to TRBD2. This CDR3 has 13 amino acids. Per the germline V gene, CDR1 is SGHRS and CDR2 is YFSETQ. V was pared by 4 bases and J by 7 bases, with 8 bases of the junction left unmatched.

This clone was detected a few times. The rearrangement links TRBV28 to TRBJ1-2; D gene ambiguous. The CDR3 spans 10 residues. V was shortened by 9 bases and J by 7 bases, with 9 bases between the two germline ends. CDR1 and CDR2 from the germline V gene are MDHEN and SYDVKM. CDR3 sequence (DNA): TGTGCCAGGGAAGGGAGTGGCTACACCTTC. Amino acids: CAREGSGYTF.

The rearrangement joins TRBV30 to TRBJ1-3; 9 bases map to TRBD1. The CDR3 totals 15 residues. V lost 4 bases and J lost 4; bases outside the gene matches: 8. CDR1 and CDR2 (germline): GTSNPN, SVGIG (reference sequence). The CDR3 nucleotides read TGTGCCTGGAAAACCGGGACAGGGATAGGAAACACCATATATTTT. It specifies CAWKTGTGIGNTIYF.

The chain recombines TRBV21-1 with TRBJ2-7; the table calls TRBD2, which could not be checked here. TRBV21-1 is noted as a pseudogene. The CDR3 contains 17 residues. The CDR3, as DNA: TGTGCCAGCAGCAAACGGGCCGGTGGGGCGGGAGCCTACGAGCAGTACTTC. Translation: CASSKRAGGAGAYEQYF.

This chain links TRBV7-2 with TRBJ2-1; 8 bases map to TRBD2. The germline V gene has CDR1 SGHTA and CDR2 FQGNSA. CDR3 length equals 15 residues. J gave up 4 bases and V 7 bases, and 9 bases lay outside the gene matches. CDR3 sequence (DNA): TGTGCCAGCATCGGGGGGGCGGGTATGTACAATGAGCAGTTCTTC. Translating gives CASIGGAGMYNEQFF.